Listed here are 21 T cell receptor beta chains from one sample, sequenced in a study of Ad26.COV2.S vaccination and SARS-CoV-2 variants. Treatment described: 15 to 20 received Ad26.COV2.S at low or high dose, single or two shots; about 5 received placebo; per-sample allocation not given. Repertoires come from day 63 after the first vaccine or placebo injection. Repertoires were generated with immunoSEQ multiplex PCR, while TCRdb's copy carries only in-frame clones and drops some. Of about 400,000 clones in the sample, 70% to 90% were seen once. Sequenced here: peripheral blood, sampled in a trial of Ad26.COV2.S vaccine versus placebo. The receptor set was obtained from a person aged 18-60 years who received the Ad26.COV2.S COVID-19 vaccine or a placebo.

This chain connects TRBV5-1 to TRBJ2-3, with 10 nucleotides matching TRBD2. Germline-derived CDR1 and CDR2 are SGHRS and YFSETQ. Losses at the gene ends were 0 bases for V and 4 bases for J; bases not matched to a gene: 5. The CDR3 sequence is 16 residues long. CDR3 residues: CASSLAPSGSSDTQYF. CDR3 DNA sequence: TGCGCCAGCAGCTTGGCTCCTAGCGGGAGTTCAGATACGCAGTATTTT.

The chain has TRBV9 and TRBJ2-7, with 8 bases matching TRBD1. CDR1 is SGDLS, CDR2 YYNGEE, per germline. The CDR3 spans 13 residues. V was clipped by 2 bases and J by 7 bases; unmatched bases: 5. CDR3 nucleotide sequence: TGTGCCAGCAGCGTTGGGACAGGTTTGGAGCAGTACTTC. As protein: CASSVGTGLEQYF.

This chain joins TRBV28 and TRBJ2-7; D tentatively fits TRBD1 or TRBD2 (5 bases each). The CDR3 is 13 residues long. CDR1 and CDR2 from the germline V gene are MDHEN and SYDVKM. Between the trimmed V and J ends, which lost 5 bases and 12 bases, there was a span of 20 bases. The CDR3 nucleotides are TGTGCCAGCAGTCCCCCCTCGACAGCCCGGGGGTACTTC. The encoded protein is CASSPPSTARGYF. Looking up the rest from reference TRBV28 and TRBJ2-7 gives the full variable domain: DVKVTQSSRYLVKRTGEKVFLECVQDMDHENMFWYRQDPGLGLRLIYFSYDVKMKEKGDIPEGYSVSREKKERFSLILESASTNQTSMYLCASSPPSTARGYFGPGTRLTVT.

The rearrangement uses TRBV4-1 and TRBJ2-2; weak D call: TRBD2 (5 bases). Looked up from germline, CDR1 is MGHRA and CDR2 is YSYEKL. This CDR3 contains 17 residues. Deletions cut 7 bases from V and 1 base from J, with 19 bases between. In DNA form, the CDR3 reads TGCGCCAGCACCCAGGCCGGAATAAGCGGGAACACCGGGGAGCTGTTTTTT. Its protein product is CASTQAGISGNTGELFF.

V gene TRBV29-1 combines with J gene TRBJ2-3, with D perhaps matching TRBD1 (6 bases). Germline V lookup: CDR1 SQVTM, CDR2 ANQGSEA. Between the trimmed V and J ends, which lost 8 bases and 8 bases, there was a span of 14 bases. This CDR3 has 11 amino acids. CDR3 nucleotide sequence: TGCAGCCCCCGGGTACAGGGTACGCAGTATTTT. It encodes CSPRVQGTQYF.

This clone was observed a handful of times. This chain joins TRBV10-1 and TRBJ1-2; 7 nucleotides match TRBD1. V trimming: 8 bases; J trimming: 3 bases; junction bases outside the gene matches: 3. This CDR3 is built from 12 residues. CDR1 WNHNN and CDR2 SYGVQD come from the germline V gene (reference sequence). This CDR3 reads CASDRDYYGYTF. CDR3 sequence (DNA): TGCGCCAGCGACAGGGATTACTATGGCTACACCTTC.

This rearrangement joins TRBV7-2 to TRBJ2-7; D not resolved. V was pared by 2 bases and J by 4 bases, with 9 bases between. Germline V gene lookup returns CDR1 SGHTA and CDR2 FQGNSA. This CDR3 contains 13 residues. This CDR3 reads CASSLWAGYEQYF. CDR3 nucleotide sequence: TGTGCCAGCAGCTTATGGGCCGGTTACGAGCAGTACTTC.

The chain has TRBV7-8 and TRBJ1-1; D is uncertain. Germline CDR1 and CDR2: SGHVS and FQNEAQ. This CDR3 is built from 13 residues. Trimming took 5 bases from V and 1 from J, leaving 8 bases between them. CDR3 coding DNA: TGTGCCAGCAGCAAAGGAGGGAACACTGAAGCTTTCTTT. This sequence encodes CASSKGGNTEAFF.

The genes are TRBV7-2 and TRBJ1-6, with TRBD1 matching 7 bases. J was trimmed by 9 bases and V by 8 bases; bases with no gene match: 13. This CDR3 has 15 residues. The germline gives CDR1 SGHTA, CDR2 FQGNSA. The CDR3 bases are TGTGCCAGCCTACCCCCCCCAGGGGGGACTTCACCCCTCCACTTT. Its translation: CASLPPPGGTSPLHF. The whole variable domain, remainder taken from reference TRBV7-2 and TRBJ1-6, is GAGVSQSPSNKVTEKGKDVELRCDPISGHTALYWYRQSLGQGLEFLIYFQGNSAPDKSGLPSDRFSAERTGGSVSTLTIQRTQQEDSAVYLCASLPPPGGTSPLHFGNGTRLTVT.

J is TRBJ2-1 and V is TRBV7-8, with 11 bases identical to TRBD2. The germline CDR1 and CDR2 sequences are SGHVS and FQNEAQ. The CDR3 is 16 residues long. With V trimmed by 0 bases and J by 9 bases, 7 bases remained unmatched. Here the CDR3 reads CASSLASLAGVGEQFF. In DNA, the CDR3 is TGTGCCAGCAGCTTAGCGTCACTAGCGGGAGTAGGTGAGCAGTTCTTC.

This clone was detected only once. This chain links TRBV3-1 (or the pseudogene TRBV3-2) with TRBJ2-2, with D uncertain. V lost 4 bases, J lost 0 bases, and 3 bases lay in between. CDR1 is LGHDT, CDR2 YNNKEL, per germline (reference sequence). The CDR3 totals 13 residues. CDR3 in amino acids: CASSPSNTGELFF. In DNA form, the CDR3 reads TGTGCCAGCAGCCCATCGAACACCGGGGAGCTGTTTTTT.

This clone was recorded only once. The rearrangement uses TRBV19 and TRBJ2-7, with 8 bases lining up with TRBD2. The V segment lost 5 bases and the J segment 3 bases; nucleotides outside the gene matches: 9. Germline-derived CDR1 and CDR2 are LNHDA and SQIVND (reference sequence). The CDR3 contains 15 residues. CDR3 sequence (DNA): TGTGCCAGTAGTCCCCGGGGACTAGGAAGCTACGAGCAGTACTTC. This sequence encodes CASSPRGLGSYEQYF.

This chain joins TRBV5-1 and TRBJ2-7; a weak D match, TRBD1 (6 bases). Germline V lookup: CDR1 SGHRS, CDR2 YFSETQ. This CDR3 contains 13 residues. V shed 9 bases and J shed 3 bases, with 16 bases lying between them. This chain's CDR3 is CATRDNLNYEQYF. In DNA, the CDR3 is TGCGCCACCCGGGACAACTTAAACTACGAGCAGTACTTC.

This clone was recorded once. This chain joins TRBV9 and TRBJ2-1; D gene ambiguous. With 0 bases removed from V and 3 bases from J, the gap between germline ends came to 7 bases. CDR1 and CDR2 from the germline V gene are SGDLS and YYNGEE. CDR3 size: 14 residues. CDR3 nucleotides: TGTGCCAGCAGCGTAGACCCGGGCTACAATGAGCAGTTCTTC. Translation: CASSVDPGYNEQFF.

V and J are TRBV2 and TRBJ2-1; D unclear. Germline V gene sequence: CDR1 SNHLY, CDR2 FYNNEI. The length of the CDR3 is 11 residues. V gave up 3 bases and J gave up 3 bases, with 0 bases separating them. CDR3 nucleotide sequence: TGTGCCAGCAGTGACTACAATGAGCAGTTCTTC. It codes for CASSDYNEQFF.

The chain joins TRBV2 to TRBJ1-5; perhaps TRBD1 as D (6 bases). The V and J ends lost 8 bases and 5 bases respectively, with 10 bases between them. The CDR3 spans 12 residues. The germline CDR1 and CDR2 sequences are SNHLY and FYNNEI. This CDR3 is CASSGEDQPQHF. In DNA form, the CDR3 reads TGTGCCAGCTCAGGGGAAGATCAGCCCCAGCATTTT.

The J gene is TRBJ2-7, the V gene TRBV4-1, with 9 nucleotides matching TRBD1. The germline V gene has CDR1 MGHRA and CDR2 YSYEKL. This CDR3 is 14 amino acids long. Losses at the gene ends were 1 base for V and 5 bases for J; bases not matched to a gene: 3. CDR3 protein: CASSQGDRVNEQYF. CDR3 bases: TGCGCCAGCAGCCAAGGGGACAGGGTCAACGAGCAGTACTTC.

J is TRBJ2-3 and V is TRBV28, with D possibly being TRBD2 (6 bases). V was trimmed by 4 bases and J by 5 bases, leaving 19 bases between them. The CDR3 covers 16 residues. Germline CDR1 is MDHEN and CDR2 is SYDVKM. This chain's CDR3 is CASSSLERLGRDTQYF. DNA for the CDR3: TGTGCCAGCAGTTCACTCGAACGCCTCGGGAGAGATACGCAGTATTTT.

V usage is TRBV7-2 and J usage is TRBJ2-7; D gene ambiguous. The CDR3 has 13 residues. Germline loops: CDR1 SGHTA, CDR2 FQGNSA. Trimming took 1 base from V and 1 from J, leaving 5 bases between them. This CDR3 is CASSLVRSYEQYF. The CDR3 bases are TGTGCCAGCAGCTTAGTTAGGTCCTACGAGCAGTACTTC.

Comments on this clone: The junction differs from germline at one of its ends, possibly a read error. This rearrangement joins TRBV6-6 to TRBJ1-2, with D hard to call. The CDR3 length is 11 residues. Germline V gene data show CDR1 as MNHNY and CDR2 as SVGAGI (reference sequence). The chain's CDR3 is CASSYSFGHTF. The CDR3 coding sequence is TGTGCCAGCAGTTACTCGTTTGGCCACACCTTC.

The chain couples TRBV9 to TRBJ2-5; 9 bases agree with TRBD1. The CDR3 runs 16 residues. With V trimmed by 4 bases and J by 4 bases, 11 bases remained unmatched. Germline CDR1 and CDR2: SGDLS and YYNGEE. This CDR3 is CASSPRTGAPPETQYF. In DNA, the CDR3 is TGTGCCAGCAGCCCCCGGACAGGGGCCCCTCCAGAGACCCAGTACTTC.